This is a list of T cell receptor beta chains from one sample in a study of cytomegalovirus exposure and HLA in healthy donors. The assay was immunoSEQ multiplex PCR, and TCRdb's table has in-frame clones only and misses some. The table shows about 130,000 clones, with roughly 95% occurring only once. Sequencing was carried out using PBMCs. These receptors were taken from a man between 18 and 29 years old in good health and CMV-seronegative. Each CDR3 is given with its conserved first and last residue. D genes are given only for firm matches. Clone size, where shown, is once, few, many, or a class for clones that have expanded.

CDR3 DNA	CDR3 protein	D gene	V gene	J gene	clone size
TGCGCCAGCAGTGGACAGGGCCCCTCCTACGAGCAGTACTTC	CASSGQGPSYEQYF	TRBD1	TRBV10-1	TRBJ2-7	NA
TGTGCCAGCAGCGGGGGGACTGGAGAGACCCAGTACTTC	CASSGGTGETQYF	NA	TRBV9	TRBJ2-5	NA
TGTGCCAGCGGGAGGGGCGGGACTACCCATCAAGAGACCCAGTACTTC	CASGRGGTTHQETQYF	TRBD2	TRBV11-2	TRBJ2-5	NA
TGCGCCAGCAGCCAGCCGACTAGCGGGAGGGCTGAGCAGTTCTTC	CASSQPTSGRAEQFF	TRBD2	TRBV4-1	TRBJ2-1	NA
TGTGCCAGCAGCTTTACAGGGGGCGAGAAAGCTTTCTTT	CASSFTGGEKAFF	TRBD1	TRBV11-2	TRBJ1-1	NA
TGTGCCAGCAGCGGGTTGGGGAGCGAGCAGTACTTC	CASSGLGSEQYF	NA	TRBV5-6	TRBJ2-7	NA
TGCGCCAGCAGCTTGGTCGCTACTAGCGGGATTGGGACCGGGGAGCTGTTTTTT	CASSLVATSGIGTGELFF	TRBD2	TRBV5-1	TRBJ2-2	NA
TGCGCCAGCAGCTTGCCCGACAGGGACTCCTATGGCTACACCTTC	CASSLPDRDSYGYTF	TRBD1	TRBV5-1	TRBJ1-2	once
TGCGCCAGCAGTGGGACTAGCGGTAGAAGCACAGATACGCAGTATTTT	CASSGTSGRSTDTQYF	TRBD2	TRBV10-1	TRBJ2-3	NA
TGCAGCGTTGAAGATAACAGGGTTCCTTCTTTC	CSVEDNRVPSF	NA	TRBV29-1	TRBJ1-2	NA
TGCGCCAGCAGCGACCTAGTGGTGGATGGCTACACCTTC	CASSDLVVDGYTF	NA	TRBV4-1	TRBJ1-2	NA
TGTGCCAGCAGTAGGGACAGGAGCTCCTACGAGCAGTACTTC	CASSRDRSSYEQYF	TRBD1	TRBV6-5	TRBJ2-7	NA
TGTGCCAGCAGCCAAGATCCCCCGGGAGAGGGAAACATTCAGTACTTC	CASSQDPPGEGNIQYF	NA	TRBV4-2	TRBJ2-4	NA
TGTGCCAGCAGAAACCCAGGGGCGGACACTGAAGCTTTCTTT	CASRNPGADTEAFF	NA	TRBV28	TRBJ1-1	NA
TGTGCCAGCACCCCCCCCGGGAAGACATCCTACAATGAGCAGTTCTTC	CASTPPGKTSYNEQFF	NA	TRBV27	TRBJ2-1	NA
TGTGCCAGCAGTCTCAGGGGCGTAGATACGCAGTATTTT	CASSLRGVDTQYF	NA	TRBV11-1	TRBJ2-3	NA
TGCGCCAGCAGCAAAGACAGGAACTATGGCTACACCTTC	CASSKDRNYGYTF	NA	TRBV4-1	TRBJ1-2	NA